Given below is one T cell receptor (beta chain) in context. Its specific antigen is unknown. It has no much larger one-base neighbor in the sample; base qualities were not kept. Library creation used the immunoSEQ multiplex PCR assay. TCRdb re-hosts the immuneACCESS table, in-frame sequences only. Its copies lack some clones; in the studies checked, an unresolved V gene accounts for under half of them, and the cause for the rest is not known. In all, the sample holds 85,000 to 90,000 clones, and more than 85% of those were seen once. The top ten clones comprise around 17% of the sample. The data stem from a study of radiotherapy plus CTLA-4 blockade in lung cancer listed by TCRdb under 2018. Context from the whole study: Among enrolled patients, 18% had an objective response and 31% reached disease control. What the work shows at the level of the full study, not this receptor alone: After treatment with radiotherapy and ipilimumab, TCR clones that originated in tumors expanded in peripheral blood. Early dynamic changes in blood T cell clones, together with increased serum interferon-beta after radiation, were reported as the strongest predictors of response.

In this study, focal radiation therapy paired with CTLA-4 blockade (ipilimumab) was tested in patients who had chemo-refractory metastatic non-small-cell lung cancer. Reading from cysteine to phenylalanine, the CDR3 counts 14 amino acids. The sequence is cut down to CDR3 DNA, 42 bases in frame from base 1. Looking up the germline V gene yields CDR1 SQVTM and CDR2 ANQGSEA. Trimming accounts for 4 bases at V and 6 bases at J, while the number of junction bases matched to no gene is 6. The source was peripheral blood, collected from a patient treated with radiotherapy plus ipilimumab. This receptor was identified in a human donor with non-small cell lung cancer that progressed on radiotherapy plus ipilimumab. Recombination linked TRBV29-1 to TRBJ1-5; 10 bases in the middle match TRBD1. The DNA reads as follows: TGCAGCGTTGGGACAGGGGGTACGGGTCAGCCCCAGCATTTT. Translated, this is CSVGTGGTGQPQHF.